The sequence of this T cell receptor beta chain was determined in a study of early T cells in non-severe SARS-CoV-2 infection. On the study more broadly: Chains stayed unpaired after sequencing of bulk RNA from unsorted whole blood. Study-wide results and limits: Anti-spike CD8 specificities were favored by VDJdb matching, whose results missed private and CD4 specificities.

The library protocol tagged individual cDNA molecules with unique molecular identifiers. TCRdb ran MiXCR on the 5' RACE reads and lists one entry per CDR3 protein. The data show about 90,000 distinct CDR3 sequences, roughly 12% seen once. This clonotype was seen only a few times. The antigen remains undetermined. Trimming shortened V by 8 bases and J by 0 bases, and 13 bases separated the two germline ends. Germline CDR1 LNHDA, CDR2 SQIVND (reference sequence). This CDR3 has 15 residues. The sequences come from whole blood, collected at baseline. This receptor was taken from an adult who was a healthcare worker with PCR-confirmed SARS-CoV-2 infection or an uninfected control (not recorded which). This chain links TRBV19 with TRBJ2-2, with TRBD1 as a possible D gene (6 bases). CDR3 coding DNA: TGTGCCAGTTATAACAGGGTACCGAACACCGGGGAGCTGTTTTTT. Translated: CASYNRVPNTGELFF.